This record covers a single TCR beta chain. The antigen it binds to is not known. No quality values exist for individual bases; no much larger clone is one base distant. Donors were healthy HIV-negative adults with no recently reported acute infections or vaccinations. Only Caucasian adults living in Nashville, Tennessee, USA were represented among the donors. CD4+ T cells were enriched by magnetic negative selection; naive cells were then positively selected on CD45RA, and the negative fraction formed the memory subset. After blood collection by leukapheresis, PBMCs were isolated using Ficoll-Histopaque density gradient centrifugation and then cryopreserved in the vapor phase of liquid nitrogen. Analytical flow cytometry was used to check the purity and quantity of each magnetically sorted T cell population. Each sorted fraction had its genomic DNA isolated and then quantified by UV absorbance on a Nanodrop 2000c.

The sample belongs to a study of shared clonotypes between healthy human individuals (dated by TCRdb to about 2020). About the full investigation: The cohort comprised two women and three men aged 18 to 49 years. For each donor, CD4 naive and CD4 memory were each run on three plates, CD8 naive on two plates, and CD8 memory on one plate. The study deeply sequenced blood TCR repertoires of about 5 healthy adults to estimate repertoire size and the extent of clonotype sharing between individuals. Libraries were prepared and TCR repertoires were sequenced by different laboratories using diverse techniques, in order to increase sequencing depth and limit assay-specific biases. Leukapheresis yielded between about 0.85 and 9.5 billion PBMCs per donor.

General conclusions and limits of the study: Based on pairwise subsampling, the degree of clonotype sharing among donors was expected to be affected by sequencing depth. Compared with non-shared clonotypes, the clonotypes found in all four sorted-subset donors had higher generation probabilities. Incomplete sequencing was indicated by rarefaction of sorted-subset datasets, despite the large sequencing depth. When a few donors were compared, the shared fraction of clonotypes was about 5.5% for naive CD4, 3.5% to 4% for naive CD8, 2% to 2.5% for memory CD4, and less than 0.5% for memory CD8. The small number of donors limited the genetic and exposure-history diversity represented. Naive subsets generally had larger estimated clonotype richness than memory subsets did. Sampling was limited to blood, and TCR repertoires in tissue likely differ from TCR repertoires in blood.

Using the deep immunoSEQ assay, multiplex PCR amplified TCR CDR3 regions from genomic DNA. For each cell subset, the extracted genomic DNA was distributed evenly across all wells of several immunoSEQ 96-well plates, and each plate served as one replicate. For sorted subsets, each replicate PCR was loaded with about 0.2 ug genomic DNA, equivalent to approximately 33,000 T cell genomes. Purified libraries were measured with a Qubit 3.0 fluorometer, size-checked on a Bioanalyzer 2100, and measured again with the KAPA Library Quantification kit. Each immunoSEQ 96-well plate was sequenced on its own single-read 150-cycle Illumina NextSeq 550 flow cell. In the original analysis: Because only junctional sequences without quality scores were contained in the immunoSEQ output, filtering matching that applied to full-length reads could not be performed. Sequences were annotated with PyIR, a Python wrapper for IgBLAST v1.9, and V/J genes and CDR3 were assigned using IMGT germline references. Reads with weak V/J assignments (E-value above 1e-6), missing CDR3, stop codons, out-of-frame junctions, or ambiguous translated residues were removed. V3J clonotypes were defined as sequences sharing the same inferred V gene, J gene, and CDR3 amino acid sequence. The percentage overlap between two repertoires was calculated by dividing the number of shared unique clonotypes by the size of the smaller repertoire. Richness of each repertoire was evaluated using RTK rarefaction, the Chao1 estimator, and Recon v2.1 estimates of unobserved clonotypes. OLGA was used to compute generation probabilities for all TCRbeta clonotypes that the gDNA method yielded from several donors. As stored in TCRdb, this immuneACCESS dataset retains in-frame rearrangements with V and J assigned. A fraction of the clones does not appear; measured against another copy, unresolved V genes explain less than half of the discrepancy, and the remainder lacks a known reason. D and trimming were read from the DNA, whereas the V and J calls and clone size are those reported in that table. The sample yields some 1,400,000 clones; roughly 95% were counted once. The ten biggest clones cover roughly 1.2% of the sample.

This sequence was found in a young man in good health. The sequenced sample consisted of naive CD4+ T cells sorted from blood. Reading the label with the study, this specimen's cell subset or site is: CD45RA+ positively selected.

The CDR3 protein is CSVERRANTEAFF. The nucleotides are TGCAGCGTTGAGAGGAGGGCGAACACTGAAGCTTTCTTT. In this chain, TRBV29-1 is recombined with TRBJ1-1, with no confidently assigned D gene. The germline V gene sets CDR1 to SQVTM and CDR2 to ANQGSEA. V is pared back by 3 bases and J by 1 base, with 9 bases lying between the germline termini. Measured from the cysteine to the phenylalanine, the CDR3 is 13 residues long. The entry retains the CDR3 DNA only, 39 bases that are in frame from base 1.